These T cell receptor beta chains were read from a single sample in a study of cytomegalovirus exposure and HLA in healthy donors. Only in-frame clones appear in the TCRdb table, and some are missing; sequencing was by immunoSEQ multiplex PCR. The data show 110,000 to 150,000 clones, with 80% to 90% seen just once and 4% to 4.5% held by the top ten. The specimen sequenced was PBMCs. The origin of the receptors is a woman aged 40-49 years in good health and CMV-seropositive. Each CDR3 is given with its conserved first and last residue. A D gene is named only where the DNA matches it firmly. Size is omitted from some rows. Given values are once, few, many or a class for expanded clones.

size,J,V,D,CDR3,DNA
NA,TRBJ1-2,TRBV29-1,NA,CSANTGTSYGYTF,TGCAGCGCCAATACAGGGACCAGCTATGGCTACACCTTC
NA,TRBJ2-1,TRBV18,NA,CASSPPSPHEQFF,TGTGCCAGCTCACCACCGAGCCCCCATGAGCAGTTCTTC
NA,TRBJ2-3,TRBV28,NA,CATRPETDTQYF,TGTGCCACCCGGCCGGAGACAGATACGCAGTATTTT
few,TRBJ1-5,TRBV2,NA,CASCRENSNQPQHF,TGTGCCAGCTGCAGGGAAAATAGCAATCAGCCCCAGCATTTT
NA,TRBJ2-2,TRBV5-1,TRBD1,CASSRPGQGASDWDGELFF,TGCGCCAGCAGCCGACCGGGACAGGGGGCTTCAGATTGGGACGGGGAGCTGTTTTTT
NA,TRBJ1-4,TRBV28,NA,CASSSQTASNEKLFF,TGTGCCAGCAGTTCCCAGACAGCCTCTAATGAAAAACTGTTTTTT
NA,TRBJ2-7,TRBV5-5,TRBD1,CASSFRDRVEEQYF,TGTGCCAGCAGCTTCCGGGACAGGGTTGAAGAGCAGTACTTC
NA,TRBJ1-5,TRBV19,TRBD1,CASNPGQPYSNQPQHF,TGTGCCAGTAACCCGGGACAGCCATATAGCAATCAGCCCCAGCATTTT
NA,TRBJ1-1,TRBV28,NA,CASSLDSLNTEAFF,TGTGCCAGCAGTTTGGACTCTTTGAACACTGAAGCTTTCTTT
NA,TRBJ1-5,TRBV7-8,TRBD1,CASTSILWTGTQPQHF,TGTGCCAGCACCTCGATTCTTTGGACAGGGACGCAGCCCCAGCATTTT
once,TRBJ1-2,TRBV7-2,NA,CASSFAPGNYGYTF,TGTGCCAGCAGCTTTGCGCCAGGGAACTATGGCTACACCTTC
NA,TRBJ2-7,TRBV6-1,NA,CASRPTGVYEQYF,TGTGCCAGCAGACCGACAGGAGTCTACGAGCAGTACTTC
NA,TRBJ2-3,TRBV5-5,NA,CASSHKDRGPDTQYF,TGTGCCAGCAGCCACAAGGACCGGGGTCCAGATACGCAGTATTTT
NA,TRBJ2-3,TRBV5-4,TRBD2,CASSGLAGGLGASTDTQYF,TGTGCCAGCAGCGGCCTAGCGGGGGGGCTTGGGGCCAGCACAGATACGCAGTATTTT
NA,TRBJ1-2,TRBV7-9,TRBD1,CASSEDRAALWPLGYTF,TGTGCCAGCAGTGAGGACAGGGCGGCTTTATGGCCTCTCGGCTACACCTTC
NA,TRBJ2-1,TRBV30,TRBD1,CAWSPIDRARQFF,TGTGCCTGGAGCCCAATCGACAGGGCCCGGCAGTTCTTC
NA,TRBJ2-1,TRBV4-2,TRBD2,CASSSRDYSSEQFF,TGTGCCAGCAGCTCCCGGGACTATTCATCTGAGCAGTTCTTC
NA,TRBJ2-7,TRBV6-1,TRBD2,CASSRGGYEQYF,TGTGCCAGCAGTCGCGGGGGTTACGAGCAGTACTTC
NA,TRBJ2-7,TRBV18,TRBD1,CASSRLTSKPGQQVF,TGTGCCAGCTCCAGACTCACTAGTAAGCCGGGACAGCAGGTATTC
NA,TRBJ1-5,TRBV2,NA,CASSAIGQYNQPQHF,TGTGCCAGCAGCGCAATCGGACAGTACAATCAGCCCCAGCATTTT
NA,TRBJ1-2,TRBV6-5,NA,CASGNGVNYGYTF,TGTGCCAGTGGTAATGGAGTAAACTATGGCTACACCTTC
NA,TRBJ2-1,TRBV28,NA,CASSYLTAGQFF,TGTGCCAGCAGTTACCTTACAGCGGGGCAGTTCTTC
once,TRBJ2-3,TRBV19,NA,CASEMGPIWYF,TGTGCCAGTGAGATGGGGCCAATATGGTATTTT
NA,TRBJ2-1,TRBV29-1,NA,CSVEVLTYNEQFF,TGCAGCGTTGAAGTACTCACCTACAATGAGCAGTTCTTC
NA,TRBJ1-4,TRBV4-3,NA,CASSQDRRGTNEKLFF,TGCGCCAGCAGCCAAGATAGAAGGGGGACTAATGAAAAACTGTTTTTT
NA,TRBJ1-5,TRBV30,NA,CAWSDGMSQPQHF,TGTGCCTGGAGCGACGGGATGAGTCAGCCCCAGCATTTT
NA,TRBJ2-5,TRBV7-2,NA,CASTLLGGGRGETQYF,TGTGCCAGCACCCTTTTAGGGGGGGGCAGAGGAGAGACCCAGTACTTC
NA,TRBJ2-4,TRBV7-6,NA,CASSATGTWQYF,TGTGCCAGCAGCGCTACCGGGACATGGCAGTACTTC
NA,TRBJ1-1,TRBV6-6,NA,CASSYAVLEAFF,TGTGCCAGCAGTTACGCGGTCCTTGAAGCTTTCTTT
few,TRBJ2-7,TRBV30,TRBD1,CAWSPTGGYEQYF,TGTGCCTGGAGCCCGACAGGGGGATACGAGCAGTACTTC
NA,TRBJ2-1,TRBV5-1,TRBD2,CASLGSGTSGNPSSYNEQFF,TGCGCCAGCTTGGGTTCCGGGACTAGCGGGAACCCTAGCTCCTACAATGAGCAGTTCTTC
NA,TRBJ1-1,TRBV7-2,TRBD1,CASSFHLLRTGGWETEAFF,TGTGCCAGCAGCTTTCACTTACTCCGGACAGGGGGCTGGGAAACTGAAGCTTTCTTT
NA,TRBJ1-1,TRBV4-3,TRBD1,CASSQDGTGGGTEAFF,TGCGCCAGCAGCCAAGACGGGACAGGGGGAGGCACTGAAGCTTTCTTT
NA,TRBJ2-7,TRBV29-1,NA,CSVESPSYEQYF,TGCAGCGTTGAAAGTCCGAGCTACGAGCAGTACTTC
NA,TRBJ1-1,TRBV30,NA,CAWSVPSNTEAFF,TGTGCCTGGAGTGTCCCTTCGAACACTGAAGCTTTCTTT
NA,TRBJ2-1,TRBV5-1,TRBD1,CASSPEGTGSYNEQFF,TGCGCCAGCAGCCCCGAGGGGACAGGGTCCTACAATGAGCAGTTCTTC
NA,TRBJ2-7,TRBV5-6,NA,CASSLGHRRYEQYF,TGTGCCAGCAGCTTGGGACACAGACGTTACGAGCAGTACTTC
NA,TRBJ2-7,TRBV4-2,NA,CASSPYRGEQYF,TGTGCCAGCAGCCCTTATAGGGGCGAGCAGTACTTC
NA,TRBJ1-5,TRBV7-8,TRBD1,CASSWDRDQPQHF,TGTGCCAGCAGCTGGGACAGGGATCAGCCCCAGCATTTT
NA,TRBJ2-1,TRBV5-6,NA,CASVGALYNEQFF,TGTGCCAGCGTCGGAGCCCTCTACAATGAGCAGTTCTTC
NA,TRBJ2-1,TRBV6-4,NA,CATQSGPENNEQFF,TGTGCCACACAAAGCGGGCCGGAAAACAATGAGCAGTTCTTC
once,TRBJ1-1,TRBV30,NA,CAWSVQTHTEAFF,TGTGCCTGGAGTGTACAAACACACACTGAAGCTTTCTTT
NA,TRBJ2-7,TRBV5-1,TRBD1,CASSPRGLSYEQYF,TGCGCCAGCAGCCCTAGGGGGCTTTCCTACGAGCAGTACTTC
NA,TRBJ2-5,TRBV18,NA,CASSPNRDQETQYF,TGTGCCAGCTCACCGAACAGGGACCAAGAGACCCAGTACTTC
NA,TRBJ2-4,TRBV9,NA,CASSVGAGASQGNIQYF,TGTGCCAGCAGCGTAGGGGCAGGGGCCAGCCAAGGAAACATTCAGTACTTC
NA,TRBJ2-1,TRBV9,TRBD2,CASSVRGGANEQFF,TGTGCCAGCAGCGTCCGCGGGGGGGCGAATGAGCAGTTCTTC
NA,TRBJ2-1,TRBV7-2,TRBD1,CASSLVLGQGSNEQFF,TGTGCCAGCAGCTTAGTCCTGGGACAGGGCTCCAATGAGCAGTTCTTC
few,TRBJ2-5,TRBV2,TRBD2,CASSAAGTSGRGTQYF,TGTGCCAGCAGTGCGGCAGGGACTAGCGGGAGAGGGACCCAGTACTTC
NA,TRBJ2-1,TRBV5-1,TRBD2,CASSPEVAGGPSQFF,TGCGCCAGCAGCCCGGAGGTAGCGGGAGGGCCATCGCAGTTCTTC
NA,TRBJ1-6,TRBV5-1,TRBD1,CASSFRGTGVESYNSPLHF,TGCGCCAGCAGCTTTCGCGGGACAGGGGTAGAATCCTATAATTCACCCCTCCACTTT
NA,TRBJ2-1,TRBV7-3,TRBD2,CASSLSSGSSYNEQFF,TGTGCCAGCAGCCTGAGTAGCGGGAGCTCCTACAATGAGCAGTTCTTC
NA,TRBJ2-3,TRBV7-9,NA,CASSPNRQIPTDTQYF,TGTGCCAGCAGCCCTAACCGACAGATCCCCACAGATACGCAGTATTTT
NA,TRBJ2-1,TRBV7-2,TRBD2,CASTERLAGVYNEQFF,TGTGCCAGCACCGAGCGGCTAGCGGGAGTTTACAATGAGCAGTTCTTC
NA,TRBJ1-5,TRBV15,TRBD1,CATSTDRGRNNQPQHF,TGTGCCACCAGCACGGACAGGGGGCGGAACAATCAGCCCCAGCATTTT